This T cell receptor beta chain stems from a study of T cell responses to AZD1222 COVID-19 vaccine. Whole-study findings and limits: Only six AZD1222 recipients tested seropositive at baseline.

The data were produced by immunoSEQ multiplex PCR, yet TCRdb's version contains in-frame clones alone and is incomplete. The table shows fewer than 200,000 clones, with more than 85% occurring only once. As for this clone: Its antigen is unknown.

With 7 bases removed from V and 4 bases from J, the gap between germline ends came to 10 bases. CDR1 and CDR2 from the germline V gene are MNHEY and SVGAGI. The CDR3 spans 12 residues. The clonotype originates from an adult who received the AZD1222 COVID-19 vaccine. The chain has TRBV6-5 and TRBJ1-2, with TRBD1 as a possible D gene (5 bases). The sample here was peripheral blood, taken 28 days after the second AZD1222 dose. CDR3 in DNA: TGTGCCAGCACCGAGGGGTTCTATGGCTACACCTTC. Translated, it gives CASTEGFYGYTF.